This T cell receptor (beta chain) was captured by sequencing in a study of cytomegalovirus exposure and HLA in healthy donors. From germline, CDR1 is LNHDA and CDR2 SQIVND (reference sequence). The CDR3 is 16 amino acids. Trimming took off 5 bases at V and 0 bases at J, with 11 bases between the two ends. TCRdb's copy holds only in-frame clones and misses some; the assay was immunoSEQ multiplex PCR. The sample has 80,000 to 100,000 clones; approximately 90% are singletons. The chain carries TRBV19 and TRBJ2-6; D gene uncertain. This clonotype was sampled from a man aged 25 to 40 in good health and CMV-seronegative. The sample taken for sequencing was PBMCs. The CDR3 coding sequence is TGTGCCAGTAGTTATGGCCGCTTCTCTGGGGCCAACGTCCTGACTTTC. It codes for CASSYGRFSGANVLTF.